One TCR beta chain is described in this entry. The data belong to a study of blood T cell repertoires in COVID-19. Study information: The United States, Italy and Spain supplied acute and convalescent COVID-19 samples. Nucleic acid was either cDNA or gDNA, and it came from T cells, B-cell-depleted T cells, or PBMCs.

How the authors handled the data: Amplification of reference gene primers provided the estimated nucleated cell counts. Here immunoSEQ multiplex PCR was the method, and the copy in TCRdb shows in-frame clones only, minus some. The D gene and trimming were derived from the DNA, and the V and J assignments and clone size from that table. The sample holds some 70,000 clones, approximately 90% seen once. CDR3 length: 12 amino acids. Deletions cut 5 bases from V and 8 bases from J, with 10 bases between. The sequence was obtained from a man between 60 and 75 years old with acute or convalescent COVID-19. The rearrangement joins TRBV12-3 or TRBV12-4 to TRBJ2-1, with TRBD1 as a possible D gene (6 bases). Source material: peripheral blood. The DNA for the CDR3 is TGTGCCAGCAGTCCCCGGACAGATGAGCAGTTCTTC. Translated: CASSPRTDEQFF.